These 25 T cell receptor beta chains share one sample of origin, sequenced in a study of cytomegalovirus exposure and HLA in healthy donors. In the PCR, 60 Vbeta and 13 Jbeta primers were used. Sequencing used immunoSEQ multiplex PCR; TCRdb keeps in-frame clones, though not all of them. The data contain tens of thousands of clones, over 70% of them singletons. Sequenced: PBMCs. These receptor sequences come from a woman in her thirties or forties in good health and CMV-seronegative.

This rearrangement joins TRBV7-8 to TRBJ1-1; possible D gene TRBD1, 6 bases. CDR3 length: 16 residues. With 5 bases removed from V and 3 bases from J, the gap between germline ends came to 19 bases. Per the germline V gene, CDR1 is SGHVS and CDR2 is FQNEAQ. CDR3 amino acids: CASSKRPQGADTEAFF. DNA of the CDR3: TGTGCCAGCAGCAAAAGACCACAGGGCGCGGACACTGAAGCTTTCTTT.

The chain uses TRBV30 and TRBJ2-7; perhaps TRBD1 as D (5 bases). Germline CDR1 and CDR2: GTSNPN and SVGIG (reference sequence). The CDR3 length is 13 residues. The V and J ends lost 0 bases and 0 bases respectively, with 6 bases between them. This chain's CDR3 is CAWSVGDSYEQYF. CDR3 nucleotides: TGTGCCTGGAGTGTAGGGGACTCCTACGAGCAGTACTTC.

The V gene is TRBV30, the J gene TRBJ2-2, with 7 bases aligning to TRBD1. The CDR3 totals 16 residues. With 5 bases clipped from V and 3 bases from J, the junction kept 12 bases outside the gene matches. In germline, CDR1 is GTSNPN, CDR2 SVGIG (reference sequence). Here the CDR3 reads CAWGSPEGAYTGELFF. As DNA, the CDR3 is TGTGCCTGGGGGTCTCCCGAGGGGGCCTACACCGGGGAGCTGTTTTTT.

The chain uses TRBV5-6 and TRBJ1-1, with D perhaps TRBD1 (5 bases). The CDR3 totals 14 residues. V was clipped by 0 bases and J by 0 bases, with 6 bases between them. The germline V gene encodes CDR1 SGHDT and CDR2 YYEEEE. The chain's CDR3 is CASSLGQMNTEAFF. CDR3 nucleotides: TGTGCCAGCAGCTTGGGACAGATGAACACTGAAGCTTTCTTT.

The chain employs TRBV5-6 and TRBJ1-2; D not certain. Germline V gene sequence: CDR1 SGHDT, CDR2 YYEEEE. V dropped 2 bases and J dropped 6 bases, with 14 bases sitting between them. The CDR3 contains 14 residues. The CDR3 protein is CASSFQPRLDGYTF. DNA of the CDR3: TGTGCCAGCAGCTTCCAACCGCGGTTGGATGGCTACACCTTC.

This chain joins TRBV5-4 and TRBJ1-2; D remains unclear. Germline-derived CDR1 and CDR2 are SGHNT and YYREEE (reference sequence). V was shortened by 2 bases and J by 3 bases, with 14 bases between the two germline ends. CDR3 length: 15 residues. The DNA of the CDR3 is TGTGCCAGCAGCTTTCCCTGGGAGGGAGACTATGGCTACACCTTC. This encodes CASSFPWEGDYGYTF.

The chain employs TRBV30 and TRBJ2-7; 9 positions agree with TRBD2. The CDR3 runs 15 residues. V was pared by 2 bases and J by 6 bases, with 11 bases of the junction left unmatched. Germline values: CDR1 GTSNPN, CDR2 SVGIG (reference sequence). Written as DNA, the CDR3 is TGTGCCTGGAGTCCGCTAGCGGGGCCCGGTGCCGAGCAGTACTTC. Translation: CAWSPLAGPGAEQYF.

J is TRBJ1-1 and V is TRBV11-2; D possibly corresponds to TRBD1 (6 bases). The CDR3 is 15 residues long. Trimming left V 5 bases short and J 0 bases short, with 13 bases between. Germline V gene lookup returns CDR1 SGHAT and CDR2 FQNNGV. The CDR3 sequence: CASSPPGQMNTEAFF. DNA of the CDR3: TGTGCCAGCAGCCCACCTGGACAGATGAACACTGAAGCTTTCTTT.

This clone has just a few counts. This chain links TRBV15 with TRBJ2-7; D is possibly TRBD1 (5 bases). The CDR3 extends over 16 amino acids. The V end lost 0 bases, the J end lost 0 bases, and 12 bases lay between the germline ends. Germline V gene lookup returns CDR1 LNHNV and CDR2 YYDKDF (reference sequence). This chain's CDR3 is CATSRDSWGTSYEQYF. DNA of the CDR3: TGTGCCACCAGCAGAGATTCGTGGGGCACCTCCTACGAGCAGTACTTC.

The chain carries TRBV28 and TRBJ1-1; TRBD1 matches 10 bases. V lost 6 bases to trimming and J lost 1 base; unmatched junction nucleotides: 2. The CDR3 covers 14 residues. Germline-derived CDR1 and CDR2 are MDHEN and SYDVKM. The CDR3 nucleotides are TGTGCCAGCAGGACAGGGGGCCCGAACACTGAAGCTTTCTTT. This gives the protein CASRTGGPNTEAFF. The entire variable domain, with the rest obtained from reference TRBV28 and TRBJ1-1, is as follows: DVKVTQSSRYLVKRTGEKVFLECVQDMDHENMFWYRQDPGLGLRLIYFSYDVKMKEKGDIPEGYSVSREKKERFSLILESASTNQTSMYLCASRTGGPNTEAFFGQGTRLTVV.

This clone was counted a few times. The J gene is TRBJ2-1, the V gene TRBV1; the listed D gene, TRBD2, was not tested against the DNA. TRBV1 is an annotated pseudogene. The length of the CDR3 is 18 residues. CDR3 region: CTSSQDLVGGLAYNEQFF. The CDR3, as DNA: TGCACCAGCAGCCAAGATCTAGTGGGAGGGCTTGCCTACAATGAGCAGTTCTTC.

The V call is TRBV10-3, the J call TRBJ1-5; 8 nucleotides align to TRBD1. This CDR3 spans 13 amino acids. The V gene's germline CDR1 is ENHRY and CDR2 SYGVKD. With V trimmed by 9 bases and J by 3 bases, 4 bases remained unmatched. CDR3 amino acids: CAIGTGDNQPQHF. DNA of the CDR3: TGTGCCATTGGGACAGGAGACAATCAGCCCCAGCATTTT.

V and J are TRBV6-1 and TRBJ2-7; tentatively, D is TRBD1 (5 bases). From germline, CDR1 is MNHNS and CDR2 SASEGT. V lost 1 base, J lost 5 bases, and 9 bases lay in between. The CDR3 runs 13 residues. Here the CDR3 DNA reads TGTGCCAGCAGTGAAGGCAGGGTGCACGAGCAGTACTTC. This gives the protein CASSEGRVHEQYF.

This chain connects TRBV6-6 to TRBJ1-1; TRBD1 matches 7 bases. The length of the CDR3 is 14 residues. The germline V gene has CDR1 MNHNY and CDR2 SVGAGI (reference sequence). The V and J ends lost 4 bases and 5 bases, in that order; junction bases with no gene match: 7. Here the CDR3 DNA reads TGTGCCAGCAGTTCCCGACAGGGATGGACTGAAGCTTTCTTT. Its protein product is CASSSRQGWTEAFF.

This clone showed up just once. The chain links TRBV7-9 to TRBJ1-3; D perhaps matches TRBD1 (6 bases). Trimming took 7 bases from V and 4 from J, leaving 14 bases between them. This CDR3 comprises 14 residues. CDR1 and CDR2 from the germline V gene are SEHNR and FQNEAQ (reference sequence). CDR3 DNA sequence: TGTGCCAGCAAAAGACCAGGGGAAGGAAACACCATATATTTT. It specifies CASKRPGEGNTIYF.

The gene calls are TRBV7-9 and TRBJ1-5; a possible D gene is TRBD1 (6 bases). CDR1 and CDR2 from the germline V gene are SEHNR and FQNEAQ (reference sequence). The V end was cut by 1 base, the J end by 5 bases, with 12 bases between. The CDR3 loop spans 15 amino acids. The CDR3, as DNA: TGTGCCAGCAGCTTAGGTCCAGGGGTTGATCAGCCCCAGCATTTT. Its protein is CASSLGPGVDQPQHF.

The rearrangement links TRBV27 to TRBJ2-1, with a possible D match to TRBD1 (5 bases). Germline V gives CDR1 MNHEY, CDR2 SMNVEV (reference sequence). V lost 5 bases and J 0 bases, leaving 14 bases between the germline ends. This CDR3 has 16 amino acids. CDR3 amino acids: CASSPQGISSYNEQFF. The DNA of the CDR3 is TGTGCCAGCAGTCCTCAGGGAATTAGCTCCTACAATGAGCAGTTCTTC.

Here the CDR3 reads CASSFSGVSSYEQYF. CDR3 coding DNA: TGTGCCAGCAGCTTTAGCGGGGTCAGCTCCTACGAGCAGTACTTC. The V and J genes are TRBV5-5 and TRBJ2-7; TRBD2 matches 8 bases. CDR1 is SGHKS and CDR2 is YYEKEE in the germline V gene (reference sequence). There are 15 residues in the CDR3. Trimming removed 2 bases from V and 0 bases from J; junction bases left unmatched: 4.

Only a few counts were recorded for this clone. The J gene is TRBJ2-7, the V gene TRBV6-1; TRBD2 aligns across 13 bases. CDR3 length equals 15 residues. CDR1 and CDR2 from the germline V gene are MNHNS and SASEGT. Losses at the gene ends were 5 bases for V and 4 bases for J; bases not matched to a gene: 5. The CDR3 region is CASSLLAGGLYEQYF. As DNA, the CDR3 is TGTGCCAGCAGTTTACTAGCGGGGGGGCTTTACGAGCAGTACTTC.

The rearrangement links TRBV4-1 to TRBJ2-1; TRBD2 agrees at 12 bases. Trimming cost V 2 bases and J 9 bases; bases outside gene matches: 5. The CDR3 sequence is 15 residues long. Germline V gene sequence: CDR1 MGHRA, CDR2 YSYEKL. For the CDR3, the DNA is TGCGCCAGCAGCCAACTACTAGCGGGAGGTGGTGAGCAGTTCTTC. Protein sequence: CASSQLLAGGGEQFF.

The chain joins TRBV5-3 to TRBJ2-7; 8 nucleotides align to TRBD2. TRBV5-3 is labeled an ORF, and its function is uncertain. This CDR3 contains 15 residues. V trimming: 0 bases; J trimming: 2 bases; junction bases outside the gene matches: 4. The chain's CDR3 is CARSLAIAGPYEQYF. CDR3 sequence (DNA): TGTGCCAGAAGCTTGGCGATAGCGGGACCCTACGAGCAGTACTTC.

The chain couples TRBV30 to TRBJ1-2; unclear D gene. Germline V CDR1 and CDR2: GTSNPN, SVGIG (reference sequence). Deletions cut 4 bases from V and 2 bases from J, with 8 bases between. The CDR3 runs 12 residues. The DNA of the CDR3 is TGTGCCTGGAAGCACCAAAACTATGGCTACACCTTC. Residues: CAWKHQNYGYTF.

The V call is TRBV2, the J call TRBJ2-3; the match to TRBD1 covers 9 bases. CDR1 SNHLY and CDR2 FYNNEI come from the germline V gene. V lost 5 bases, J lost 4 bases, and 7 bases stayed unmatched. The length of the CDR3 is 15 residues. This chain's CDR3 is CASSRTGGVSDTQYF. Here the CDR3 DNA reads TGTGCCAGCAGTCGAACAGGGGGCGTATCAGATACGCAGTATTTT. Variable domain in full (rest from reference TRBV2 and TRBJ2-3): EPEVTQTPSHQVTQMGQEVILRCVPISNHLYFYWYRQILGQKVEFLVSFYNNEISEKSEIFDDQFSVERPDGSNFTLKIRSTKLEDSAMYFCASSRTGGVSDTQYFGPGTRLTVL.

The gene calls are TRBV7-6 and TRBJ1-2, with a tentative D call TRBD1 (6 bases). The germline CDR1 and CDR2 sequences are SGHVS and FNYEAQ. The V and J ends lost 5 bases and 2 bases respectively, with 12 bases between them. This CDR3 has 14 amino acids. CDR3 sequence reads: CASSATGSNYGYTF. DNA for the CDR3: TGTGCCAGCAGCGCGACAGGTAGCAACTATGGCTACACCTTC.

V usage is TRBV29-1 and J usage is TRBJ2-1; 11 nucleotides match TRBD2. In germline, CDR1 is SQVTM, CDR2 ANQGSEA. The V segment lost 5 bases and the J segment 3 bases; nucleotides outside the gene matches: 12. CDR3 length: 17 amino acids. CDR3 DNA: TGCAGCGTTTCTAAGGCACTAGCGGGGGATATCTACAATGAGCAGTTCTTC. Its translation is CSVSKALAGDIYNEQFF.